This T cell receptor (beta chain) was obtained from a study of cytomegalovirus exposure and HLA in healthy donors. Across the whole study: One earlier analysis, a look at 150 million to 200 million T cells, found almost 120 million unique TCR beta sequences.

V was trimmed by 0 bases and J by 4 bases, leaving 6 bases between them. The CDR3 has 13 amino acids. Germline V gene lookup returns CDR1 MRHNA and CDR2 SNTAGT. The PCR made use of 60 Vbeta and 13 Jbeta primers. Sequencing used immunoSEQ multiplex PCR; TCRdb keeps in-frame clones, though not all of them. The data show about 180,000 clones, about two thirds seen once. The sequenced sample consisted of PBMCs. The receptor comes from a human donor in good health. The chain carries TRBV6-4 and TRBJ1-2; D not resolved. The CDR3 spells CASSDSPGYGYTF. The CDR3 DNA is TGTGCCAGCAGTGACTCACCAGGCTATGGCTACACCTTC.